The next 28 T cell receptor beta chains were all read from a single sample in a study of CD8+CD57+ T cells in acquired aplastic anemia. TCR beta VDJ and CDR3 profiling used genomic DNA as template. TCRdb re-derived calls from the reads in MiXCR, one entry per CDR3 protein. This sample has 250,000 to 350,000 distinct CDR3 sequences, with 45% to 70% found just once. Sequencing was performed on sorted CD4+, CD8+, or CD8+CD57+ T cells (not recorded which) from PBMCs. The source of these receptors is a human donor with severe aplastic anemia or a healthy control (not recorded which).

Details on this clonotype: Mismatch with germline at one junction end may stem from a read error. V and J are TRBV29-1 and TRBJ2-3; D is ambiguous. The germline gives CDR1 SQVTM, CDR2 ANQGSEA. The length of the CDR3 is 13 residues. The CDR3 sequence is CSVDSTRADTQYF. In DNA form, the CDR3 reads TGCAGCGTTGATTCTACCCGGGCAGACACGCAGTATTTT.

This clonotype was counted many times. V and J are TRBV29-1 and TRBJ2-5, with 7 bases that match TRBD2. CDR1 is SQVTM, CDR2 ANQGSEA, per germline. The V gene end was trimmed by 0 bases and the J gene end by 2 bases; junction bases not matched to a gene: 6. The CDR3 is 15 residues long. CDR3 DNA sequence: TGCAGCGTTGAAGAAGGACTAGGTCGACAAGAGACCCAGTACTTC. Its protein product is CSVEEGLGRQETQYF. Using reference TRBV29-1 and TRBJ2-5 for the parts outside the CDR3, the full variable domain is SAVISQKPSRDICQRGTSLTIQCQVDSQVTMMFWYRQQPGQSLTLIATANQGSEATYESGFVIDKFPISRPNLTFSTLTVSNMSPEDSSIYLCSVEEGLGRQETQYFGPGTRLLVL.

The chain has TRBV7-6 and TRBJ2-2; TRBD2 might be the D (6 bases). CDR1 is SGHVS, CDR2 FNYEAQ, per germline. The CDR3 covers 15 residues. Trimming shortened V by 5 bases and J by 7 bases, and 17 bases separated the two germline ends. The CDR3 loop is CASSQGASVIGELFF. CDR3 DNA sequence: TGTGCCAGCAGCCAAGGGGCTAGCGTAATCGGGGAGCTGTTTTTT. The full variable domain, completed using reference TRBV7-6 and TRBJ2-2, is GAGVSQSPRYKVTKRGQDVALRCDPISGHVSLYWYRQALGQGPEFLTYFNYEAQQDKSGLPNDRFSAERPEGSISTLTIQRTEQRDSAMYRCASSQGASVIGELFFGEGSRLTVL.

As for this clonotype: This likely comes from a read error, as the CDR3 has no conserved phenylalanine or tryptophan at its end. Because the CDR3's place on the DNA is in doubt, the DNA is left out and the CDR3 is given as listed by TCRdb. The chain couples TRBV20-1 to TRBJ2-5; TRBD2 is the table's D call, not checked against the DNA. From its first to its last residue, the CDR3 has 9 amino acids. Germline V gives CDR1 DFQATT, CDR2 SNEGSKA (reference sequence). This CDR3 reads CSARDTGPL.

The V call is TRBV11-3, the J call TRBJ2-7, with 9 bases identical to TRBD1. CDR1 and CDR2 from the germline V gene are SGHNT and YENEEA. This CDR3 spans 15 amino acids. The ends lost 4 bases at V and 5 bases at J; junction bases unmatched: 9. CDR3 DNA sequence: TGTGCCAGCAGCTCAAGTCAGGACAGGGGCAACGAGCAGTACTTC. Its protein is CASSSSQDRGNEQYF.

The chain joins TRBV10-3 to TRBJ1-5; TRBD1 agrees at 9 bases. CDR1 is ENHRY and CDR2 is SYGVKD in the germline V gene. Trimming took 3 bases from V and 9 from J; bases not matched to a gene: 12. The CDR3 contains 16 residues. The CDR3 nucleotides read TGTGCCATCAGTGACCCGGGACAGGGAAGGATTTGGCCCCAGCATTTT. It specifies CAISDPGQGRIWPQHF.

The CDR3 DNA is TGTGCCAGCAGCTCAAGGATCAGCTCCTACGAGCAGTACGTC. Its protein is CASSSRISSYEQYV. The J gene is TRBJ2-7, the V gene TRBV7-8; no firm D call. Trimming pared 4 bases from V and 0 bases from J, leaving 10 bases between. The CDR3 has 14 residues. In germline, CDR1 is SGHVS, CDR2 FQNEAQ.

The chain recombines TRBV19 with TRBJ1-4; a weak D match, TRBD1 (5 bases). This CDR3 comprises 14 residues. With 2 bases removed from V and 6 bases from J, the gap between germline ends came to 10 bases. Looked up from germline, CDR1 is LNHDA and CDR2 is SQIVND (reference sequence). CDR3 loop: CASSIPGLDEKLFF. CDR3 DNA: TGTGCCAGTAGTATACCGGGGCTTGATGAAAAACTGTTTTTT.

The chain is built from TRBV7-2 and TRBJ1-6; D gene uncertain. The CDR3 is made up of 16 amino acids. V lost 6 bases and J 2 bases, leaving 14 bases between the germline ends. The germline gives CDR1 SGHTA, CDR2 FQGNSA. CDR3 coding DNA: TGTGCCAGCAGTGGTTCCCAAGGCCCCTATAATTCACCCCTCCACTTT. As protein: CASSGSQGPYNSPLHF.

The chain couples TRBV2 to TRBJ1-6, with a possible D match to TRBD1 (6 bases). The CDR3 is 15 amino acids. Trimming removed 1 base from V and 10 bases from J, with 14 bases in between. The germline V gene has CDR1 SNHLY and CDR2 FYNNEI. The CDR3 DNA sequence: TGTGCCAGCAGTGAAGAGGCAGGGGTAGGCTCACCCCTCCACTTT. As protein: CASSEEAGVGSPLHF.

This clonotype was counted ten times or more. The chain couples TRBV5-6 to TRBJ1-2; TRBD1 might be the D (6 bases). This CDR3 contains 15 residues. CDR1 is SGHDT, CDR2 YYEEEE, per germline. The V and J ends lost 3 bases and 0 bases respectively, with 12 bases between them. CDR3 coding DNA: TGTGCCAGCAGCTCGCAGGGGTACTCTAACTATGGCTACACCTTC. Translated, it gives CASSSQGYSNYGYTF. Full variable domain (rest looked up from reference TRBV5-6 and TRBJ1-2): DAGVTQSPTHLIKTRGQQVTLRCSPKSGHDTVSWYQQALGQGPQFIFQYYEEEERQRGNFPDRFSGHQFPNYSSELNVNALLLGDSALYLCASSSQGYSNYGYTFGSGTRLTVV.

The chain has TRBV24-1 and TRBJ1-1; D uncertain. CDR3 length: 14 residues. Trimming pared 9 bases from V and 4 bases from J, leaving 17 bases between. CDR1 and CDR2 (germline): KGHDR, SFDVKD. The CDR3 coding sequence is TGTGCCACCGCGTCCCGGGCTGGGTCCACTGAAGCTTTCTTT. Translating it yields CATASRAGSTEAFF.

The chain joins TRBV10-3 to TRBJ2-7, with TRBD2 matching over 14 bases. Trimming cost V 6 bases and J 4 bases; bases outside gene matches: 8. This CDR3 contains 16 residues. Germline V lookup: CDR1 ENHRY, CDR2 SYGVKD. CDR3 amino acids: CAIRTTSGRARYEQYF. CDR3 coding DNA: TGTGCCATCAGGACGACTAGCGGGAGGGCTAGGTACGAGCAGTACTTC.

This clonotype was observed a few times. The chain recombines TRBV10-2 with TRBJ2-5; 7 bases agree with TRBD1. Germline trimming cut 4 bases from V and 3 bases from J; bases unmatched to any gene: 5. The CDR3 loop spans 14 amino acids. CDR1 is WSHSY and CDR2 is SAAADI in the germline V gene. DNA of the CDR3: TGCGCCAGCAGTGGCGCGACAGGGAAAGAGACCCAGTACTTC. Protein sequence: CASSGATGKETQYF.

The rearrangement joins TRBV20-1 to TRBJ1-2; 7 bases agree with TRBD1. The CDR3 sequence is 14 residues long. V gave up 0 bases and J gave up 4 bases; unmatched junction bases: 5. Germline values: CDR1 DFQATT, CDR2 SNEGSKA (reference sequence). CDR3 DNA sequence: TGCAGTGCTAGAGATTCTGACAGGGTCTATGGCTACACCTTC. Its translation is CSARDSDRVYGYTF.

This clonotype was found a few times. The chain recombines TRBV10-3 with TRBJ2-7, with 7 bases fitting TRBD2. Trimming removed 0 bases from V and 4 bases from J; junction bases left unmatched: 15. Per the germline V gene, CDR1 is ENHRY and CDR2 is SYGVKD. The CDR3 totals 18 residues. CDR3 residues: CAISESGGNLILVYEQYF. CDR3 DNA: TGTGCCATCAGTGAGTCCGGGGGGAACCTAATTTTGGTTTACGAGCAGTACTTC.

This clonotype was observed a few times. This clone may be a read error of a much larger clone one base away. The chain uses TRBV20-1 and TRBJ2-3, with TRBD2 as a possible D gene (5 bases). The length of the CDR3 is 14 residues. Germline lookup yields CDR1 DFQATT and CDR2 SNEGSKA (reference sequence). The CDR3 DNA reads as TGCAGTGGGAGATCGAACTGGAAAGGAGGTACGCATTATTTT. It specifies CSGRSNWKGGTHYF.

In its sample, this clonotype was seen a few times. J is TRBJ2-7 and V is TRBV6-5; D is possibly TRBD1 (6 bases). V was pared by 6 bases and J by 6 bases, with 12 bases between. Germline V gives CDR1 MNHEY, CDR2 SVGAGI. The CDR3 runs 12 residues. The CDR3 sequence is CASSLTGTEQYF. DNA of the CDR3: TGTGCCAGCAGCCTGACAGGAACCGAGCAGTACTTC.

J is TRBJ2-7 and V is TRBV9; 10 bases agree with TRBD2. J lost 6 bases, V lost 2 bases, and 5 bases had no gene match. CDR3 length: 14 residues. Germline CDR1 and CDR2: SGDLS and YYNGEE. The CDR3 sequence: CASSVLAGVGEQYF. CDR3 nucleotides: TGTGCCAGCAGCGTTCTAGCGGGGGTTGGCGAGCAGTACTTC.

The CDR3 DNA reads as TGTGCCAGCAGCTCCGGGACAGGGGGCCGAGAAACTGAAGCTTTCTTT. As protein: CASSSGTGGRETEAFF. The chain links TRBV7-8 to TRBJ1-1, with TRBD1 matching over 12 bases. This CDR3 contains 16 residues. Germline loops: CDR1 SGHVS, CDR2 FQNEAQ. J was trimmed by 5 bases and V by 4 bases; bases with no gene match: 8.

Notes on this clonotype: A junction boundary mismatches the germline segment, possibly from a read error. This chain joins TRBV20-1 and TRBJ1-1, with D uncertain. Germline V CDR1 and CDR2: DFQATT, SNEGSKA (reference sequence). This CDR3 spans 9 amino acids. CDR3 in amino acids: CSSAFGGIF. CDR3 DNA: TGCAGTTCGGCTTTCGGAGGAATTTTT.

This clonotype was seen only once. The genes are TRBV6-6 and TRBJ2-7, with a tentative D call TRBD1 (5 bases). V was shortened by 2 bases and J by 6 bases, with 20 bases between the two germline ends. Germline V gene lookup returns CDR1 MNHNY and CDR2 SVGAGI (reference sequence). There are 16 residues in the CDR3. The CDR3 region has the DNA TGTGCCAGCAGTTACGATTCGGGTAGGGGCTCTGTCGAGCAGTACTTC. Residues: CASSYDSGRGSVEQYF.

V usage is TRBV29-1 and J usage is TRBJ2-1; 8 nucleotides agree with TRBD1. Germline trimming cut 4 bases from V and 4 bases from J; bases unmatched to any gene: 6. Per the germline V gene, CDR1 is SQVTM and CDR2 is ANQGSEA. The CDR3 extends over 14 amino acids. Here the CDR3 DNA reads TGCAGCGTTGTGGACAGGGAGGCATACAATGAGCAGTTCTTC. This translates into CSVVDREAYNEQFF.

This clonotype was observed at least ten times. The chain recombines TRBV20-1 with TRBJ1-1, with D tentatively TRBD1 (5 bases). The V end lost 2 bases, the J end lost 0 bases, and 7 bases lay between the germline ends. This CDR3 is 13 amino acids long. Germline lookup yields CDR1 DFQATT and CDR2 SNEGSKA (reference sequence). The CDR3 protein is CSARRGVNTEAFF. The CDR3 coding sequence is TGCAGTGCTAGAAGAGGGGTGAACACTGAAGCTTTCTTT.

The CDR3 loop reads CASTPRDAGVVGELFF. The CDR3 bases are TGTGCCAGCACCCCGCGTGATGCGGGAGTGGTCGGGGAGCTGTTTTTT. This chain joins TRBV7-9 and TRBJ2-2; 7 bases align to TRBD2. Trimming cost V 7 bases and J 7 bases; bases outside gene matches: 15. Germline V CDR1 and CDR2: SEHNR, FQNEAQ (reference sequence). The CDR3 extends over 16 amino acids.

The chain uses TRBV7-8 and TRBJ2-5; TRBD2 aligns across 16 bases. This CDR3 comprises 16 residues. Unmatched junction bases numbered 5, after V lost 5 bases and J lost 5 bases. CDR1 is SGHVS and CDR2 is FQNEAQ in the germline V gene. CDR3 protein: CASSPTGLAGGETQYF. In DNA, the CDR3 is TGTGCCAGCAGCCCCACGGGACTAGCGGGGGGGGAGACCCAGTACTTC.

This clonotype has a single count. The rearrangement joins TRBV7-2 to TRBJ1-5, with 7 bases lining up with TRBD1. V gave up 1 base and J gave up 2 bases; unmatched junction bases: 5. Germline CDR1 reads SGHTA; CDR2 reads FQGNSA. This CDR3 spans 16 amino acids. The CDR3 DNA reads as TGTGCCAGCAGCTTAGGACAGGGAGAAGGCAATCAGCCCCAGCATTTT. Translated, it gives CASSLGQGEGNQPQHF.

The chain links TRBV7-9 to TRBJ2-4, with D perhaps TRBD2 (6 bases). The end of the DNA is better explained by TRBJ2-7, so the J call may be wrong. CDR1 SEHNR and CDR2 FQNEAQ come from the germline V gene (reference sequence). CDR3 size: 12 residues. The CDR3: CASRRGGYEQYF. CDR3 nucleotides: TGTGCCAGCAGGCGTGGGGGGTACGAGCAGTACTTC.